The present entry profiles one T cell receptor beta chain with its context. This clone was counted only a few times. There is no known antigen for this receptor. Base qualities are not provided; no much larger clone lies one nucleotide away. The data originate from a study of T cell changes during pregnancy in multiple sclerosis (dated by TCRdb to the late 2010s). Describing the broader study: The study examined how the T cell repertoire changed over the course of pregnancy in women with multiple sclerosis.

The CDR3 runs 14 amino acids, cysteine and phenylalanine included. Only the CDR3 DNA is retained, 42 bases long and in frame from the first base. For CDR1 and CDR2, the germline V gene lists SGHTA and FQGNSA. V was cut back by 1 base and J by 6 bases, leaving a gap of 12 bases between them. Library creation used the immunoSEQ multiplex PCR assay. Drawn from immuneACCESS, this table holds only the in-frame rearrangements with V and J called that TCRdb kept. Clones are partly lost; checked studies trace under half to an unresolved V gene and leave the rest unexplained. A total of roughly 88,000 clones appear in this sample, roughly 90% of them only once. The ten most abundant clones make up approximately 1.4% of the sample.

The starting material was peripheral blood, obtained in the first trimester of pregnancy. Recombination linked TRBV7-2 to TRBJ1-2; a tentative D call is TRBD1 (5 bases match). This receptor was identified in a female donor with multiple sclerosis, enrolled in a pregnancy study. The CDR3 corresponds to CASSLGTWGDGYTF. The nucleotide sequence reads TGTGCCAGCAGCTTAGGCACGTGGGGGGATGGCTACACCTTC.